This entry lists 24 T cell receptor beta chains sequenced from one sample in a study of CD8+ T cells in alopecia areata. Treatment of the sample: oral pan-JAK inhibitor, 5-10 mg twice daily. Reverse transcribed after extraction, RNA yielded cDNA as the sequencing template. Generated by immunoSEQ multiplex PCR, the TCRdb table keeps only in-frame clones and is missing some. The repertoire includes 180,000 or so clones, about 55% of them detected once, and approximately 10% sits in the top ten. The source was CD8+ T cells sorted from blood, collected at week 24, from a patient treated with tofacitinib. The receptors were gathered from a human donor with alopecia areata.

This clone was counted only a few times. The chain is built from TRBV13 and TRBJ2-3; a weak D match, TRBD1 (6 bases). CDR1 and CDR2 (germline): PRHDT, FYEKMQ (reference sequence). Between the trimmed V and J ends, which lost 5 bases and 2 bases, there was a span of 17 bases. There are 16 residues in the CDR3. CDR3 protein: CASSLRQESFTDTQYF. CDR3 DNA sequence: TGTGCCAGCAGCCTACGACAGGAAAGCTTCACAGATACGCAGTATTTT.

This chain joins TRBV6-6 and TRBJ1-2; maybe TRBD1 (5 bases). The CDR3 has 14 amino acids. Germline-derived CDR1 and CDR2 are MNHNY and SVGAGI (reference sequence). V was shortened by 6 bases and J by 4 bases, with 15 bases between the two germline ends. Here the CDR3 DNA reads TGTGCCAGCAGCCCGCTAGGGGACCCCTATGGCTACACCTTC. Its translation: CASSPLGDPYGYTF.

This clone was detected a few times. The gene calls are TRBV29-1 and TRBJ2-7, with TRBD1 identical over 8 bases. The CDR3 spans 13 residues. With V trimmed by 3 bases and J by 2 bases, 3 bases remained unmatched. Per the germline V gene, CDR1 is SQVTM and CDR2 is ANQGSEA. The CDR3 nucleotides are TGCAGCGTTGAGGGCAGGGGGCCCTACGAGCAGTACTTC. Its translation is CSVEGRGPYEQYF.

This chain uses TRBV14 with TRBJ1-2; D gene uncertain. The CDR3 totals 14 residues. V lost 0 bases, J lost 4 bases, and 9 bases lay in between. Looked up from germline, CDR1 is SGHDN and CDR2 is FVKESK. The CDR3 DNA reads as TGTGCCAGCAGCCAAGACGGGTTCAGCTATGGCTACACCTTC. It yields the protein CASSQDGFSYGYTF. Full variable domain (outside the CDR3, taken from reference TRBV14 and TRBJ1-2): EAGVTQFPSHSVIEKGQTVTLRCDPISGHDNLYWYRRVMGKEIKFLLHFVKESKQDESGMPNNRFLAERTGGTYSTLKVQPAELEDSGVYFCASSQDGFSYGYTFGSGTRLTVV.

The rearrangement links TRBV12-5 to TRBJ1-2, with 7 bases identical to TRBD1. Germline V gene sequence: CDR1 LGHNT, CDR2 FRNRAP. With V trimmed by 6 bases and J by 4 bases, 8 bases remained unmatched. The length of the CDR3 is 14 residues. The CDR3 here is CASGTPTGVYGYTF. As DNA, the CDR3 is TGTGCTAGTGGCACTCCTACAGGGGTCTATGGCTACACCTTC. Filled out from reference TRBV12-5 and TRBJ1-2, the complete variable domain reads DARVTQTPRHKVTEMGQEVTMRCQPILGHNTVFWYRQTMMQGLELLAYFRNRAPLDDSGMPKDRFSAEMPDATLATLKIQPSEPRDSAVYFCASGTPTGVYGYTFGSGTRLTVV.

This clone has a handful of counts. The V and J genes are TRBV9 and TRBJ1-5; D call uncertain. V was shortened by 0 bases and J by 2 bases, with 0 bases between the two germline ends. This CDR3 region has 12 residues. Germline V gene lookup returns CDR1 SGDLS and CDR2 YYNGEE. CDR3 loop: CASSVGNQPQHF. In nucleotides, the CDR3 is TGTGCCAGCAGCGTAGGCAATCAGCCCCAGCATTTT.

J is TRBJ1-2 and V is TRBV19, with D perhaps TRBD1 (5 bases). Trimming left V 6 bases short and J 3 bases short, with 8 bases between. Germline CDR1 is LNHDA and CDR2 is SQIVND (reference sequence). This CDR3 comprises 12 residues. This CDR3 is CASRGDYYGYTF. CDR3 in DNA: TGTGCCAGTAGGGGGGATTACTATGGCTACACCTTC.

The V call is TRBV14, the J call TRBJ2-2; D is unclear. Germline loops: CDR1 SGHDN, CDR2 FVKESK. This CDR3 comprises 16 residues. Trimming stripped 2 bases from V and 7 bases from J, with 17 bases between. CDR3 residues: CASSQLDRFWGGELFF. CDR3 in DNA: TGTGCCAGCAGCCAACTAGACCGCTTTTGGGGCGGGGAGCTGTTTTTT.

This chain links TRBV27 with TRBJ1-5; 9 bases are a match to TRBD1. The germline V gene encodes CDR1 MNHEY and CDR2 SMNVEV (reference sequence). This CDR3 contains 15 residues. V shed 6 bases and J 2 bases; nucleotides not matched to a gene: 5. The CDR3 protein is CASSLGQGGNQPQHF. In DNA, the CDR3 is TGTGCCAGCAGCTTGGGACAGGGTGGCAATCAGCCCCAGCATTTT.

The DNA of the CDR3 is TGTGCCAGCAGCGTCCGGGACAGGACGTACACCGGGGAGCTGTTTTTT. Translated, it gives CASSVRDRTYTGELFF. The rearrangement uses TRBV9 and TRBJ2-2, with 8 bases fitting TRBD1. From germline, CDR1 is SGDLS and CDR2 YYNGEE. The CDR3 covers 16 residues. The ends lost 2 bases at V and 3 bases at J; junction bases unmatched: 6.

The chain joins TRBV6-1 to TRBJ2-3; D gene uncertain. The CDR3 is 13 residues long. Germline values: CDR1 MNHNS, CDR2 SASEGT. V was trimmed by 1 base and J by 5 bases, leaving 7 bases between them. In DNA form, the CDR3 reads TGTGCCAGCAGTGAAGTTCGCAGAGATACGCAGTATTTT. Its protein product is CASSEVRRDTQYF.

This clone was seen once. One end of the junction varies from germline; a read error may be responsible. The chain combines TRBV7-9 with TRBJ2-7; no clear D gene. Germline V gives CDR1 SEHNR, CDR2 FQNEAQ (reference sequence). The CDR3 is made up of 16 amino acids. CDR3 protein: CASSHAVWVRPHEQYF. CDR3 nucleotide sequence: TGCGCCAGCAGCCATGCCGTGTGGGTAAGACCCCACGAGCAGTACTTC.

This chain joins TRBV27 and TRBJ2-3, with D possibly matching TRBD2 (7 bases). Germline CDR1 and CDR2: MNHEY and SMNVEV (reference sequence). V lost 2 bases and J 2 bases, leaving 11 bases between the germline ends. The CDR3 consists of 15 residues. The CDR3 sequence: CASSLRGGDTDTQYF. CDR3 sequence (DNA): TGTGCCAGCAGTTTAAGAGGGGGGGACACAGATACGCAGTATTTT.

In the case of this clone: Distinct nucleotide sequences in the sample also encode this CDR3. This chain links TRBV29-1 with TRBJ2-7, with D perhaps TRBD1 (6 bases). CDR1 is SQVTM and CDR2 is ANQGSEA in the germline V gene. The V and J ends lost 1 base and 0 bases respectively, with 7 bases between them. This CDR3 region has 13 residues. The CDR3 protein is CSVEGGGSYEQYF. The CDR3 coding sequence is TGCAGCGTTGAAGGAGGGGGCTCCTACGAGCAGTACTTC.

The chain has TRBV10-1 and TRBJ2-1, with 9 bases lining up with TRBD2. Germline CDR1 is WNHNN and CDR2 is SYGVQD (reference sequence). The V gene end was trimmed by 8 bases and the J gene end by 10 bases; junction bases not matched to a gene: 9. The CDR3 covers 13 residues. The CDR3 DNA is TGCGCCAGCGCCCTAGCGGGGCGAGAGGAGCAGTTCTTC. Translated: CASALAGREEQFF.

This chain links TRBV7-9 with TRBJ2-1, with unresolved D. V was clipped by 10 bases and J by 9 bases, with 10 bases between them. The CDR3 totals 10 residues. Germline CDR1 reads SEHNR; CDR2 reads FQNEAQ (reference sequence). CDR3 DNA sequence: TGTGCCACCCACCCCACTGAGCAGTTCTTC. It encodes CATHPTEQFF.

The chain uses TRBV7-6 and TRBJ2-7, with D unresolved. Trimming removed 5 bases from V and 0 bases from J, with 11 bases in between. The CDR3 loop spans 14 amino acids. The V gene's germline CDR1 is SGHVS and CDR2 FNYEAQ. CDR3 in amino acids: CASSPSGSSYEQYF. As DNA, the CDR3 is TGTGCCAGCAGCCCATCCGGATCCTCCTACGAGCAGTACTTC.

This clone was seen more than once but under ten times. This chain uses TRBV28 with TRBJ2-7; 11 nucleotides align to TRBD2. The J segment lost 2 bases and the V segment lost 8 bases, leaving 5 bases of the junction unmatched. In germline, CDR1 is MDHEN, CDR2 SYDVKM. CDR3 length equals 14 residues. The CDR3 spells CASQLAGETYEQYF. The CDR3 DNA reads TGTGCCAGCCAACTAGCGGGGGAAACCTACGAGCAGTACTTC.

The sample holds many counts of this clone. The chain is built from TRBV6-5 and TRBJ1-1; D is unresolved. Germline V lookup: CDR1 MNHEY, CDR2 SVGAGI. The CDR3 spans 13 residues. The V end lost 0 bases, the J end lost 0 bases, and 2 bases lay between the germline ends. The chain's CDR3 is CASSYSVNTEAFF. The DNA for the CDR3 is TGTGCCAGCAGTTACTCAGTGAACACTGAAGCTTTCTTT.

This clone was detected a few times. This rearrangement joins TRBV9 to TRBJ2-3; 8 nucleotides line up with TRBD2. The CDR3 contains 15 residues. The J segment lost 4 bases and the V segment lost 2 bases, leaving 6 bases of the junction unmatched. Per the germline V gene, CDR1 is SGDLS and CDR2 is YYNGEE. The CDR3 region is CASSVSGGSSDTQYF. The DNA for the CDR3 is TGTGCCAGCAGCGTCTCGGGAGGGAGCTCAGATACGCAGTATTTT.

The V and J genes are TRBV5-1 and TRBJ2-1; 9 bases are shared with TRBD1. CDR1 and CDR2 (germline): SGHRS, YFSETQ. V lost 3 bases and J lost 5; bases outside the gene matches: 3. This CDR3 contains 14 residues. CDR3 sequence (DNA): TGCGCCAGCAGCTCCGGGACAGGGAACAATGAGCAGTTCTTC. It yields the protein CASSSGTGNNEQFF.

The J gene is TRBJ2-1, the V gene TRBV18; TRBD1 aligns across 7 bases. CDR3 length: 17 residues. V lost 6 bases, J lost 4 bases, and 15 bases stayed unmatched. Looked up from germline, CDR1 is KGHSH and CDR2 is LQKENI. The CDR3 is CASSLPNRDRLYNEQFF. CDR3 nucleotides: TGTGCCAGCTCGCTACCAAACCGGGACAGACTTTACAATGAGCAGTTCTTC.

The chain joins TRBV4-3 to TRBJ2-1, with 7 bases fitting TRBD2. There are 15 residues in the CDR3. V shed 1 base, J shed 8 bases, and the junction held 8 bases outside the gene matches. The germline CDR1 and CDR2 sequences are LGHNA and YSLEER. The CDR3 coding sequence is TGCGCCAGCAGCCAAGTGGCGGGACGGGGGGATGAGCAGTTCTTC. Amino acids: CASSQVAGRGDEQFF.

This clone was observed a few times. The genes are TRBV4-3 and TRBJ2-1, with 9 nucleotides matching TRBD1. V shed 0 bases and J 15 bases; nucleotides not matched to a gene: 9. Germline V gene lookup returns CDR1 LGHNA and CDR2 YSLEER. The CDR3 covers 14 residues. CDR3 nucleotide sequence: TGCGCCAGCAGCCAAGATAATGGACAGGGGATTCTGTTCTTC. This sequence encodes CASSQDNGQGILFF.